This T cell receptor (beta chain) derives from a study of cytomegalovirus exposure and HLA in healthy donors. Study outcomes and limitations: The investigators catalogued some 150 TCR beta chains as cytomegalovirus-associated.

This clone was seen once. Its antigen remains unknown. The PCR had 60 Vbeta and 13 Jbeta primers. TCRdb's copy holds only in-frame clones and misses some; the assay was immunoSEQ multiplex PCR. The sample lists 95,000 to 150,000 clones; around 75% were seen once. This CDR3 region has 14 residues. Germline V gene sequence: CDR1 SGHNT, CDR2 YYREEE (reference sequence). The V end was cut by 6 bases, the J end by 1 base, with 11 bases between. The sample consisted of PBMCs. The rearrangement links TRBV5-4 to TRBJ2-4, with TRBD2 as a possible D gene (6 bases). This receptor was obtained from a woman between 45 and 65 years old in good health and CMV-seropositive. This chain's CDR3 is CASTLGGAKNIQYF. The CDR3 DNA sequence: TGTGCCAGCACCCTTGGAGGGGCCAAAAACATTCAGTACTTC.